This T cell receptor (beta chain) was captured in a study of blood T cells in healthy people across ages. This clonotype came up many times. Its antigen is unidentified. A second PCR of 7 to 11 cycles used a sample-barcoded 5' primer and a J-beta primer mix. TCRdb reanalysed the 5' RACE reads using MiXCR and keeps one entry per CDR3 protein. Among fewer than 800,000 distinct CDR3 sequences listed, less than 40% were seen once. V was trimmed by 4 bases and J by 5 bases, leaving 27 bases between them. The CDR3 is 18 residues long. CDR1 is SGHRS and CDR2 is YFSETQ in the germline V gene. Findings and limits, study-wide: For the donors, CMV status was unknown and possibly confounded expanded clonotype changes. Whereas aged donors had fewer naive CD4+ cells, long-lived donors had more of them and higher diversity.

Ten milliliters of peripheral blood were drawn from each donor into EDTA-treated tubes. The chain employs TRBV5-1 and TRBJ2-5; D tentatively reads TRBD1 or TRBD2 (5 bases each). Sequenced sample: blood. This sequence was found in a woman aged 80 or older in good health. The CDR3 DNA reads TGCGCCAGCAGCCCTCCTCTAAAGACGAATCCATGGGGGGAGACCCAGTACTTC. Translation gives CASSPPLKTNPWGETQYF. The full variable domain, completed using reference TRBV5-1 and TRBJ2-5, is KAGVTQTPRYLIKTRGQQVTLSCSPISGHRSVSWYQQTPGQGLQFLFEYFSETQRNKGNFPGRFSGRQFSNSRSEMNVSTLELGDSALYLCASSPPLKTNPWGETQYFGPGTRLLVL.